The 9 T cell receptor beta chains below come from one sample, sequenced in a study of Graves' ophthalmopathy and Graves' hyperthyroidism. Amplification from RNA transcripts yielded the TCR beta CDR3 regions. An opening RT-PCR round employed HTBI primers and preceded a second-round multiplex PCR. In TCRdb, the multiplex PCR reads were re-called with MiXCR into one record per CDR3 protein. The sample consists of about 660,000 distinct CDR3 sequences, more than 40% of them appearing once. Source material: peripheral blood. The receptor set was obtained from an adult man with Graves' ophthalmopathy.

A remark on this clonotype: Sequence at one end of the junction differs from germline and may be a read error. V and J are TRBV19 and TRBJ1-1, with TRBD1 matching 8 bases. Germline V gene sequence: CDR1 LNHDA, CDR2 SQIVND (reference sequence). The CDR3 spans 15 residues. For the CDR3, the DNA is TGCGCCAGCAGCCAAGCCCCAGGGGGCGGCACTGAAGCTTTCTTT. This sequence encodes CASSQAPGGGTEAFF.

At least ten counts were recorded for this clonotype. This chain links TRBV2 with TRBJ2-5; TRBD1 might be the D (5 bases). Germline loops: CDR1 SNHLY, CDR2 FYNNEI. V was trimmed by 4 bases and J by 7 bases, leaving 13 bases between them. The CDR3 consists of 13 residues. This chain's CDR3 is CASSGQGVGTQYF. CDR3 coding DNA: TGTGCCAGCAGTGGGCAGGGCGTAGGGACCCAGTACTTC.

This sequence joins TRBV5-1 and TRBJ2-5; 11 nucleotides align to TRBD2. Germline V gene sequence: CDR1 SGHRS, CDR2 YFSETQ. Trimming took 5 bases from V and 5 from J; bases not matched to a gene: 8. CDR3 size: 15 residues. DNA of the CDR3: TGCGCCAGCAGTTCTTCTAGCGGGAGGCTGGAGACCCAGTACTTC. It yields the protein CASSSSSGRLETQYF.

This clonotype was detected only once. A much larger clone sits a single nucleotide away, making a read error possible. V and J are TRBV7-2 and TRBJ1-4; a weak D match, TRBD1 (5 bases). The V gene's germline CDR1 is SGHTA and CDR2 FQGNSA. This CDR3 spans 15 amino acids. Trimming took off 1 base at V and 7 bases at J, with 13 bases between the two ends. The CDR3 is CASSLGQFESEKLFF. CDR3 bases: TGTGCCAGCAGCTTAGGACAGTTTGAAAGTGAAAAACTGTTTTTT.

In its sample, this clonotype was seen many times. V usage is TRBV2 and J usage is TRBJ1-1; TRBD1 aligns across 10 bases. The CDR3 consists of 14 residues. Per the germline V gene, CDR1 is SNHLY and CDR2 is FYNNEI. The V gene end was trimmed by 3 bases and the J gene end by 6 bases; junction bases not matched to a gene: 4. CDR3 protein: CASSDRDRGPEAFF. Here the CDR3 DNA reads TGTGCCAGCAGTGACAGGGACAGGGGCCCTGAAGCTTTCTTT.

Points on this clonotype: With a much larger clone just one base away, this may be a read error. This sequence joins TRBV5-4 and TRBJ2-6; a possible D gene is TRBD1 (5 bases). Looked up from germline, CDR1 is SGHNT and CDR2 is YYREEE (reference sequence). The CDR3 consists of 16 residues. Trimming pared 4 bases from V and 2 bases from J, leaving 13 bases between. The CDR3 nucleotides read TGTGCCAGCAGCCCCTACGCAGGGCCTGGGGCCAACGTCCTGACTTTC. Amino acid sequence: CASSPYAGPGANVLTF.

Concerning this clonotype: This CDR3 fails to terminate in the conserved phenylalanine or tryptophan, so it likely reflects a read error. Because the CDR3's place on the DNA is in doubt, the DNA is left out and the CDR3 is given as listed by TCRdb. V is TRBV5-1 and J is TRBJ1-1; TRBD1 is the table's D call and was not checked against the DNA. The CDR3 spans 14 residues, counting both ends. Germline V gives CDR1 SGHRS, CDR2 YFSETQ. CDR3 residues: CASSLRGAGTEASL.

The chain couples TRBV29-1 to TRBJ2-3; 7 nucleotides align to TRBD2. V lost 4 bases, J lost 2 bases, and 12 bases stayed unmatched. This CDR3 contains 16 residues. From germline, CDR1 is SQVTM and CDR2 ANQGSEA. The CDR3 reads CSVVKEGTMTTDTQYF. DNA of the CDR3: TGCAGCGTTGTAAAAGAAGGGACTATGACCACAGATACGCAGTATTTT.

V usage is TRBV25-1 and J usage is TRBJ1-2; a weak D match, TRBD1 (5 bases). The germline gives CDR1 MGHDK, CDR2 SYGVNS. The CDR3 spans 13 residues. Between the trimmed V and J ends, which lost 8 bases and 4 bases, there was a span of 14 bases. The chain's CDR3 is CASPDSAFYGYTF. In nucleotides, the CDR3 is TGTGCCAGCCCAGACAGCGCGTTCTATGGCTACACCTTC.